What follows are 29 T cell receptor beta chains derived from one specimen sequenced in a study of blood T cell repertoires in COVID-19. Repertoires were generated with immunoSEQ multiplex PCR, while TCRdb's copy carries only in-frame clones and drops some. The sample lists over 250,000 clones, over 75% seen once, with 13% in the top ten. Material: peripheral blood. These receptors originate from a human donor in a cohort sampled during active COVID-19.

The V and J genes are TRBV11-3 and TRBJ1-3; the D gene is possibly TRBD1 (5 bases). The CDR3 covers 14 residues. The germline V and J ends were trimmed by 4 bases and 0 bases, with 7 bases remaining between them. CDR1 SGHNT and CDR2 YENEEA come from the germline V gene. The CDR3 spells CASSSTVSGNTIYF. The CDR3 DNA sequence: TGTGCCAGCAGCTCGACAGTCTCTGGAAACACCATATATTTT. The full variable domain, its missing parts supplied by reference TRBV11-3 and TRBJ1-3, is EAGVVQSPRYKIIEKKQPVAFWCNPISGHNTLYWYLQNLGQGPELLIRYENEEAVDDSQLPKDRFSAERLKGVDSTLKIQPAELGDSAVYLCASSSTVSGNTIYFGEGSWLTVV.

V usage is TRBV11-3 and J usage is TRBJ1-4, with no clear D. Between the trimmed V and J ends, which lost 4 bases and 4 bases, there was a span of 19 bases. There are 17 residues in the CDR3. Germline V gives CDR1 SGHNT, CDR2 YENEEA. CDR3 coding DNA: TGTGCCAGCAGCTCGTCCCCTAAGCCACCGAGTAATGAAAAACTGTTTTTT. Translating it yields CASSSSPKPPSNEKLFF.

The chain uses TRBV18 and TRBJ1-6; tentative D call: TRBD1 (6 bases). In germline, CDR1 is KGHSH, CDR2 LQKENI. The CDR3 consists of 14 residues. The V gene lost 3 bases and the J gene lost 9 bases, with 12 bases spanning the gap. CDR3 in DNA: TGTGCCAGCTCACCGGGGCAGGGGAGTTCACCCCTCCACTTT. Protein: CASSPGQGSSPLHF.

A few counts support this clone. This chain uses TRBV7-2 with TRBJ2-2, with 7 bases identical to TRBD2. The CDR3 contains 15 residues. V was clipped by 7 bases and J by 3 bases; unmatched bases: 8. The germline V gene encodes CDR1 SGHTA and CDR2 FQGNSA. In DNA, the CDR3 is TGTGCCAGCAAAATGGGGGGGAGTGACACCGGGGAGCTGTTTTTT. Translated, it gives CASKMGGSDTGELFF. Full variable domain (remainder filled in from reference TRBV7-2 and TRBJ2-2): GAGVSQSPSNKVTEKGKDVELRCDPISGHTALYWYRQSLGQGLEFLIYFQGNSAPDKSGLPSDRFSAERTGGSVSTLTIQRTQQEDSAVYLCASKMGGSDTGELFFGEGSRLTVL.

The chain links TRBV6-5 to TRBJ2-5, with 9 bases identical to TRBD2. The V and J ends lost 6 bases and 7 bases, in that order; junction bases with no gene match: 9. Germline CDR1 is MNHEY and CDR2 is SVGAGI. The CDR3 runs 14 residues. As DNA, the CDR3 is TGTGCCAGCAGCCCACTAGCGGGTCGGGGGACCCAGTACTTC. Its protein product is CASSPLAGRGTQYF.

The CDR3 DNA follows: TGTGCCAGCAGTTACGTAGGGGTGCAGTACTTC. Encoded protein: CASSYVGVQYF. This sequence joins TRBV6-5 and TRBJ2-7; D possibly corresponds to TRBD1 (5 bases). V lost 2 bases to trimming and J lost 9 bases, with 8 bases between them. This CDR3 has 11 amino acids. From germline, CDR1 is MNHEY and CDR2 SVGAGI.

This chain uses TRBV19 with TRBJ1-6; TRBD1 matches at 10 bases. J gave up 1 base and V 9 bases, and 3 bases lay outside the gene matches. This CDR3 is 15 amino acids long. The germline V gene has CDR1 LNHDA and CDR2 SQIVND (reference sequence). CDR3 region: CASRDRGSYNSPLHF. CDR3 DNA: TGTGCCAGCCGGGACAGGGGATCCTATAATTCACCCCTCCACTTT.

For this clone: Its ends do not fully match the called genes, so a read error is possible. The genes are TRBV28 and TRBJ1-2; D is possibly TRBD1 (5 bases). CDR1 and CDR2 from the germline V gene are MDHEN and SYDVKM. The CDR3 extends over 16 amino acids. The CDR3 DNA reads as TGTGCCAGCAGTCCCTCCCTGGGGGGTTTTAACGATGGCTACACCTTC. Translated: CASSPSLGGFNDGYTF.

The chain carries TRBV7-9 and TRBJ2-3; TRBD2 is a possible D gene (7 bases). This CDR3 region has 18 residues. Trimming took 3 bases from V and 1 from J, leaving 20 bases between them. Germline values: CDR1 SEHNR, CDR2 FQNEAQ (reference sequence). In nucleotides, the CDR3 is TGTGCCAGCAGCTTCTGGGAGCCCACGCGGGGGCGCACAGATACGCAGTATTTT. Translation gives CASSFWEPTRGRTDTQYF.

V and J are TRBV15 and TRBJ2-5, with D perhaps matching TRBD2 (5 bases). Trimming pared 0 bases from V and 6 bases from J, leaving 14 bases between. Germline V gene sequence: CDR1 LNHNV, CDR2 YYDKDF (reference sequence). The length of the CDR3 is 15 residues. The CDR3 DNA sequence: TGTGCCACCAGCAGAGATCGAAGGAGGAACAAGACCCAGTACTTC. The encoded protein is CATSRDRRRNKTQYF.

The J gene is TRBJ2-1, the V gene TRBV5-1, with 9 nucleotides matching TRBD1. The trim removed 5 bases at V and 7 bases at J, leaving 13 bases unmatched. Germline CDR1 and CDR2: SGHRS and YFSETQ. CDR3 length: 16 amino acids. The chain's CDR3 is CASSLLTGGLPNEQFF. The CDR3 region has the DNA TGCGCCAGCAGTTTGCTCACAGGGGGCCTCCCTAATGAGCAGTTCTTC.

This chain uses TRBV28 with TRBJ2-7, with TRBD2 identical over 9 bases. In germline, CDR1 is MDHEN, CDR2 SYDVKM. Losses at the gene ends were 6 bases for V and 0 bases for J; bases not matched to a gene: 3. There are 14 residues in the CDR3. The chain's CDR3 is CASSLSGSSYEQYF. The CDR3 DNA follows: TGTGCCAGCAGCCTTAGCGGGAGCTCCTACGAGCAGTACTTC.

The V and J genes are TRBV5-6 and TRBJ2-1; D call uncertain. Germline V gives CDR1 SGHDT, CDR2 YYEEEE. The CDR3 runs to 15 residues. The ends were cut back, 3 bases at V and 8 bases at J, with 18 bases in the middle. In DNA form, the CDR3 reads TGTGCCAGCAGCTCTTCCGCCCCACGTGGGCATGAGCAGTTCTTC. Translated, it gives CASSSSAPRGHEQFF.

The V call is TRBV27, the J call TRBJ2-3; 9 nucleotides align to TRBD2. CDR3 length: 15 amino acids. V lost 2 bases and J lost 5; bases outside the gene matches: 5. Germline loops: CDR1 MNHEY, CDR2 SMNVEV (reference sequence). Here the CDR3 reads CASSLNSGGKDTQYF. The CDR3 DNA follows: TGTGCCAGCAGTTTAAACAGCGGGGGGAAAGATACGCAGTATTTT.

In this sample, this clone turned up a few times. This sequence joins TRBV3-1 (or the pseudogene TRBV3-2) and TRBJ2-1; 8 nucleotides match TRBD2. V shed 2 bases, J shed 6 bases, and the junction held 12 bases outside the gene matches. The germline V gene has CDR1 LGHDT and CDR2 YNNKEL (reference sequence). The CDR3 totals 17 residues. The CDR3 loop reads CASSQFEGLVSRNEQFF. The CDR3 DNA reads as TGTGCCAGCAGCCAATTTGAGGGACTAGTCTCCCGCAATGAGCAGTTCTTC.

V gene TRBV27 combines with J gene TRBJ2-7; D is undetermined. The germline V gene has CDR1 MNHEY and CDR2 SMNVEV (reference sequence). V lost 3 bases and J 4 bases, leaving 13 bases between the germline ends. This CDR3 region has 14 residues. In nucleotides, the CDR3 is TGTGCCAGCAGTTTTCTTGCAGTTCCATACGAGCAGTACTTC. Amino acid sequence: CASSFLAVPYEQYF.

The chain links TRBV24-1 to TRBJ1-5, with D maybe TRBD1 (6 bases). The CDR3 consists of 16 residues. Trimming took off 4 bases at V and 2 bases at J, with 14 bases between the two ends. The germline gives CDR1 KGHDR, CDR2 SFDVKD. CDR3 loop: CATSDGIRGGNQPQHF. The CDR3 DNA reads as TGTGCCACCAGTGACGGCATCAGGGGTGGCAATCAGCCCCAGCATTTT.

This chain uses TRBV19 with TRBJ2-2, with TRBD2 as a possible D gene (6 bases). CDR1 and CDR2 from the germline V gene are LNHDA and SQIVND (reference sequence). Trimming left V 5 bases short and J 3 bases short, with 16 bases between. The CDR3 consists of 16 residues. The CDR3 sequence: CASSRQGGEDTGELFF. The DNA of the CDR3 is TGTGCCAGTAGTCGCCAGGGCGGGGAGGACACCGGGGAGCTGTTTTTT.

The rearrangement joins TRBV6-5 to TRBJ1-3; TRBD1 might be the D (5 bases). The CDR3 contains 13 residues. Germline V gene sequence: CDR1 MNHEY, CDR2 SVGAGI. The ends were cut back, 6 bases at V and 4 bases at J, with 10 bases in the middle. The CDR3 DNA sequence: TGTGCCAGCAGGGGACTGTCCGGAAACACCATATATTTT. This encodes CASRGLSGNTIYF.

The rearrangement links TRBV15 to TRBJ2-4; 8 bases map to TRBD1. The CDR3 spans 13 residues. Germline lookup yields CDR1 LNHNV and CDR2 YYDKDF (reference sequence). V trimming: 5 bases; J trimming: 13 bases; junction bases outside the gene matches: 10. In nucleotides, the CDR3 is TGTGCCACCAGCTCCCAACTGGACAGGGAGCAGTACTTC. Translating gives CATSSQLDREQYF.

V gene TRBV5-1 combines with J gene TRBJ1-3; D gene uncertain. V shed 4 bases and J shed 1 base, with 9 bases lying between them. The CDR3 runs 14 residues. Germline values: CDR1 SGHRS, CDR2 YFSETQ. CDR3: CASSVRGSGNTIYF. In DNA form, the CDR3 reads TGCGCCAGCAGCGTGAGAGGGTCTGGAAACACCATATATTTT.

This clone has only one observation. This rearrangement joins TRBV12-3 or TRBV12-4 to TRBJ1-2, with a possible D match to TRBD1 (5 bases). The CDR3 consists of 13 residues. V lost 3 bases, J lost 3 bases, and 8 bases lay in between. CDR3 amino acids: CASSLTVDYGYTF. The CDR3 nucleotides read TGTGCCAGCAGTTTGACAGTTGACTATGGCTACACCTTC.

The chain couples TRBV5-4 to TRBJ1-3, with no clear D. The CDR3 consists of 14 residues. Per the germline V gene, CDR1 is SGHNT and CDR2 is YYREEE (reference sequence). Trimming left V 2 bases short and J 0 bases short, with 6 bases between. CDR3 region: CASSFGLSGNTIYF. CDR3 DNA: TGTGCCAGCAGCTTTGGCCTCTCTGGAAACACCATATATTTT. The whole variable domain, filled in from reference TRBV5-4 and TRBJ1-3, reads ETGVTQSPTHLIKTRGQQVTLRCSSQSGHNTVSWYQQALGQGPQFIFQYYREEENGRGNFPPRFSGLQFPNYSSELNVNALELDDSALYLCASSFGLSGNTIYFGEGSWLTVV.

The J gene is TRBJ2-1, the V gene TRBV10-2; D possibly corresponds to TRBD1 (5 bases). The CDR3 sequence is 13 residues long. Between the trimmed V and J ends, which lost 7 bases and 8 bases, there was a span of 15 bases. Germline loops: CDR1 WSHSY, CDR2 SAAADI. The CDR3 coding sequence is TGCGCCAGCATCGCCAACCTGGGGCATGAGCAGTTCTTC. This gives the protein CASIANLGHEQFF.

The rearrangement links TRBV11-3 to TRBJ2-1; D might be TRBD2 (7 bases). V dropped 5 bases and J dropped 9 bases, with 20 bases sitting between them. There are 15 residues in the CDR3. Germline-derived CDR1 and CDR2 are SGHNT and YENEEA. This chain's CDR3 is CASSPSRGSGGEQFF. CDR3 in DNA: TGTGCCAGCAGCCCCTCGAGGGGGTCGGGGGGTGAGCAGTTCTTC. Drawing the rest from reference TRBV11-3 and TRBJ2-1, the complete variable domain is EAGVVQSPRYKIIEKKQPVAFWCNPISGHNTLYWYLQNLGQGPELLIRYENEEAVDDSQLPKDRFSAERLKGVDSTLKIQPAELGDSAVYLCASSPSRGSGGEQFFGPGTRLTVL.

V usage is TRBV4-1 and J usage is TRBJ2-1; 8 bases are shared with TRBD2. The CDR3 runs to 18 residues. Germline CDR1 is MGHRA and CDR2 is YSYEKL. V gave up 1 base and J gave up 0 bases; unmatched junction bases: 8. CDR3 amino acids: CASSQGDKRGSSYNEQFF. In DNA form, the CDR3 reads TGCGCCAGCAGCCAAGGGGACAAGCGGGGGAGCTCCTACAATGAGCAGTTCTTC.

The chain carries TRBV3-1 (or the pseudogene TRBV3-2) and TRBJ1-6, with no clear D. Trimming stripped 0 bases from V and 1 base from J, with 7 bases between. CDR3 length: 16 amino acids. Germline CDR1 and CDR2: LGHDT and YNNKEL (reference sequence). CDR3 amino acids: CASSQETGSYNSPLHF. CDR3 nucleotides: TGTGCCAGCAGCCAAGAGACGGGTTCCTATAATTCACCCCTCCACTTT.

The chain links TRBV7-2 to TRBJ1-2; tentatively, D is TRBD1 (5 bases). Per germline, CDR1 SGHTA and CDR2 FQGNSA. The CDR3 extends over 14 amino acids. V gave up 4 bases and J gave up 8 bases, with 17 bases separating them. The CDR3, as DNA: TGTGCCAGCAGCTCCAGGACACTTTCTTTCGGCTACACCTTC. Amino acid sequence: CASSSRTLSFGYTF. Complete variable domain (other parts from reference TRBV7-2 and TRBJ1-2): GAGVSQSPSNKVTEKGKDVELRCDPISGHTALYWYRQSLGQGLEFLIYFQGNSAPDKSGLPSDRFSAERTGGSVSTLTIQRTQQEDSAVYLCASSSRTLSFGYTFGSGTRLTVV.

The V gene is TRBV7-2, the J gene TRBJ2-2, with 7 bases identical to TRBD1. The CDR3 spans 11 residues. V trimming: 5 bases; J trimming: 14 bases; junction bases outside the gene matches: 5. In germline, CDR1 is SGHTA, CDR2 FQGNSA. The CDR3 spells CASSNRDSLFF. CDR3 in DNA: TGTGCCAGCAGCAACCGGGACAGTCTGTTTTTT.